One and the same sample provided the 13 T cell receptor beta chains below, sequenced in a study of vaccination and CD4 T cells after COVID-19. The assay that was used to sequence DNA from cultured CD4+ T cells was the Oncomine TCR Beta short-read assay. Each CDR3 protein is one row after TCRdb ran MiXCR on the PCR reads. The data hold about 15,000 distinct CDR3 sequences, with 42% observed a single time. These receptors' antigens are unknown. This sample's treatment: roughly ten-day PBMC culture with coronavirus spike peptide pools or control peptides (ViraFEST assay). Sequenced input: cultured CD4+ T cells from blood. These receptors were taken from a human donor with COVID-19.

This clonotype was counted a few times. The gene calls are TRBV5-4 and TRBJ1-1; 11 nucleotides match TRBD1. Germline V gene data show CDR1 as SGHNT and CDR2 as YYREEE (reference sequence). The CDR3 covers 16 residues. V shed 6 bases, J shed 6 bases, and the junction held 13 bases outside the gene matches. The CDR3 nucleotides are TGTGCCAGCAAAAGGTTCCGGGACAGGGGGATATCTGAAGCTTTCTTT. Encoded protein: CASKRFRDRGISEAFF.

There are a few counts of this clonotype. The chain joins TRBV7-2 to TRBJ2-3; 10 nucleotides agree with TRBD2. The CDR3 sequence is 17 residues long. CDR1 is SGHTA, CDR2 FQGNSA, per germline. V lost 1 base to trimming and J lost 0 bases; unmatched junction nucleotides: 4. Written as DNA, the CDR3 is TGTGCCAGCAGCTTAGTATTACTAGCGGGGAGCACAGATACGCAGTATTTT. Its protein is CASSLVLLAGSTDTQYF.

This clonotype was seen more than once but under ten times. The chain couples TRBV24-1 to TRBJ2-3; 7 bases agree with TRBD1. This CDR3 region has 14 residues. V shed 5 bases and J 1 base; nucleotides not matched to a gene: 2. Looked up from germline, CDR1 is KGHDR and CDR2 is SFDVKD. CDR3 protein: CATSGQGGTDTQYF. The DNA for the CDR3 is TGTGCCACCAGTGGACAGGGTGGCACAGATACGCAGTATTTT.

This chain uses TRBV7-3 with TRBJ2-6; the match to TRBD2 covers 11 bases. The V gene's germline CDR1 is SGHTA and CDR2 FQGTGA. Trimming took 3 bases from V and 0 from J; bases not matched to a gene: 7. The CDR3 contains 19 residues. The CDR3 nucleotides read TGTGCCAGCAGCTTGATCGGACTAGCGGGTAGCTCTGGGGCCAACGTCCTGACTTTC. Its protein is CASSLIGLAGSSGANVLTF.

V is TRBV30 and J is TRBJ1-5, with D unresolved. Germline-derived CDR1 and CDR2 are GTSNPN and SVGIG (reference sequence). The CDR3 length is 13 residues. V was clipped by 5 bases and J by 5 bases, with 13 bases between them. The CDR3 here is CAWAIQEYQPQHF. The CDR3 DNA reads TGTGCCTGGGCTATTCAGGAATATCAGCCCCAGCATTTT. Full variable domain (missing parts from reference TRBV30 and TRBJ1-5): SQTIHQWPATLVQPVGSPLSLECTVEGTSNPNLYWYRQAAGRGLQLLFYSVGIGQISSEVPQNLSASRPQDRQFILSSKKLLLSDSGFYLCAWAIQEYQPQHFGDGTRLSIL.

V and J are TRBV30 and TRBJ1-1; D is uncertain. The CDR3 runs 12 residues. V lost 4 bases, J lost 3 bases, and 9 bases lay in between. CDR1 and CDR2 (germline): GTSNPN, SVGIG (reference sequence). CDR3 nucleotide sequence: TGTGCCTGGACTTCGAGGGACACTGAAGCTTTCTTT. This encodes CAWTSRDTEAFF.

The chain has TRBV6-1 and TRBJ1-3; D is undetermined. There are 11 residues in the CDR3. Germline V CDR1 and CDR2: MNHNS, SASEGT. V lost 4 bases, J lost 8 bases, and 6 bases lay in between. The CDR3 nucleotides are TGTGCCAGCAGTGGCTTGTACACCATATATTTT. Translated: CASSGLYTIYF.

The CDR3 nucleotides read TGTGCCAGCAGTGACCAACGGGGGGTTTGGTCGGAGACCCAGTACTTC. It is translated as CASSDQRGVWSETQYF. The rearrangement joins TRBV2 to TRBJ2-5; 7 bases agree with TRBD2. CDR3 length: 16 amino acids. J was trimmed by 5 bases and V by 3 bases; bases with no gene match: 12. The germline gives CDR1 SNHLY, CDR2 FYNNEI.

This clonotype showed up just a few times. The rearrangement links TRBV20-1 to TRBJ1-1, with a possible D match to TRBD1 (5 bases). The CDR3 totals 14 residues. Germline loops: CDR1 DFQATT, CDR2 SNEGSKA (reference sequence). V lost 6 bases and J lost 5, with 19 bases in between. The CDR3 coding sequence is TGCAGTGCGACGATCCGGGGGTTGGGGACTGAAGCTTTCTTT. This gives the protein CSATIRGLGTEAFF.

The V gene is TRBV6-1, the J gene TRBJ2-7; TRBD2 might be the D (5 bases). Germline loops: CDR1 MNHNS, CDR2 SASEGT. The CDR3 is 10 amino acids. V dropped 4 bases and J dropped 7 bases, with 5 bases sitting between them. The CDR3 reads CASSAGEQYF. The CDR3, as DNA: TGTGCCAGCAGTGCGGGGGAGCAGTACTTC.

In this sample, this clonotype turned up once. The gene calls are TRBV18 and TRBJ1-6, with a weak D call TRBD1 (6 bases). V was shortened by 1 base and J by 10 bases, with 14 bases between the two germline ends. CDR1 is KGHSH, CDR2 LQKENI, per germline. The CDR3 has 15 amino acids. The DNA for the CDR3 is TGTGCCAGCTCACCACGTGGGGGGGGACAATCACCCCTCCACTTT. Amino acid sequence: CASSPRGGGQSPLHF.

V and J are TRBV6-5 and TRBJ1-2, with TRBD1 as a possible D gene (5 bases). Trimming took 0 bases from V and 5 from J, leaving 7 bases between them. Germline loops: CDR1 MNHEY, CDR2 SVGAGI. This CDR3 has 13 residues. The CDR3 sequence is CASSYSGGYGYTF. Written as DNA, the CDR3 is TGTGCCAGCAGTTACTCGGGGGGATATGGCTACACCTTC.

This chain links TRBV12-3 or TRBV12-4 with TRBJ1-1; no clear D gene. The V end was cut by 6 bases, the J end by 1 base, with 9 bases between. The CDR3 loop spans 13 amino acids. The chain's CDR3 is CASSLRPNTEAFF. CDR3 bases: TGTGCCAGCAGCCTTCGACCGAACACTGAAGCTTTCTTT.